These T cell receptor beta chains were read from a single sample in a study of OX40 agonist ivuxolimab in advanced cancers. Measured with immunoSEQ multiplex PCR; TCRdb has only the in-frame clones, and not every one. The profile shows approximately 22,000 clones, about 83% of them singletons. The input for sequencing was CD4+ or CD8+ T cells sorted from blood, taken in a trial of the OX40 agonist ivuxolimab. Every receptor here comes from an adult with an advanced solid tumor such as melanoma, head and neck, liver or kidney cancer. CDR3s leave out the opening cysteine and the closing phenylalanine or tryptophan. A D gene is named only where the DNA matches it firmly.

>TRBV15|TRBJ2-3|TRBD1
ATSRDRGPDTQY
>TRBV6-6|TRBJ2-1|NA
ASSPSLEQF
>TRBV13|TRBJ2-7|NA
ASSLSRASSYEQY
>TRBV5-4|TRBJ2-1|TRBD1
ASSLGQGIYNEQF
>TRBV4-1|TRBJ2-5|NA
ASSQPEGVETQY
>TRBV7-9|TRBJ2-4|NA
ASSLASGPKNIQY
>TRBV6-6|TRBJ2-6|NA
ASSSRTSGANVLT
>TRBV4-1|TRBJ1-3|NA
ASSQGNTIY
>TRBV5-4|TRBJ2-7|NA
ASSIGTEYEQY
>TRBV7-6|TRBJ2-7|NA
ASSQQETYEQY
>TRBV27|TRBJ1-2|NA
ASSAGGAPRATYNYGYT
>TRBV11-2|TRBJ2-1|NA
ASSLDLLSPETNEQF
>TRBV2|TRBJ1-1|NA
ASSEAPQMNTEAF
>TRBV6-1|TRBJ1-5|NA
ASSENFGAGTNQPQH
>TRBV19|TRBJ2-1|TRBD1
ATQGAGYNEQF
>TRBV27|TRBJ2-1|TRBD1
ASSLMATGGAGEQF
>TRBV13|TRBJ2-7|NA
ASSLVGLRNEQY
>TRBV6-1|TRBJ1-2|NA
ASRIRREISGYT
>TRBV29-1|TRBJ2-1|TRBD2
SVGRASGTNEQF
>TRBV14|TRBJ1-2|TRBD1
ASSPGTAGGYT
>TRBV5-1|TRBJ1-2|NA
ASSLEDNYGYT
>TRBV11-2|TRBJ2-2|TRBD2
ASSLGPGEGGELF
>TRBV7-3|TRBJ2-1|TRBD1
ASRTGTGVNNEQF
>TRBV27|TRBJ2-7|NA
ASSGGSEQY
>TRBV10-2|TRBJ2-1|TRBD2
ASSEWASGVQEQF
>TRBV11-2|TRBJ2-3|NA
ASSFLGGTDTQY
>TRBV7-2|TRBJ1-2|NA
ASSPKVRDGTNYGYT
>TRBV6-5|TRBJ1-1|NA
ASSYQGKNTEAF
>TRBV27|TRBJ1-5|NA
ASSLVGPNQPQH
>TRBV15|TRBJ2-1|NA
ATSIGHSSYNEQF
>TRBV7-2|TRBJ2-2|TRBD2
ASSLIPSGGANTGELF
>TRBV6-1|TRBJ2-2|TRBD2
ASISGGNTGELF
>TRBV27|TRBJ2-5|NA
ASSPIQGGETQY
>TRBV6-5|TRBJ2-3|TRBD2
ASSSFAAGKDTQY
>TRBV7-2|TRBJ2-2|NA
ASSLEVRGGAGELF
>TRBV6-1|TRBJ2-5|TRBD2
ASNKKREGPGTQY
>TRBV19|TRBJ2-3|NA
ASSGPTLPTDTQY
>TRBV4-1|TRBJ1-4|NA
ASCGRTATNEKLF
>TRBV19|TRBJ2-2|TRBD2
ASRLAGGGELF
>TRBV19|TRBJ2-7|NA
ASSIVGTAAEQY
>TRBV6-1|TRBJ1-4|NA
ASSDLNEKLF
>TRBV7-9|TRBJ2-3|TRBD2
ASSLPLAGEDTQY
>TRBV4-2|TRBJ1-2|TRBD1
ASSRGTGDYGYT
>TRBV9|TRBJ2-7|NA
ASSVVSSAYEQY
>TRBV30|TRBJ2-5|TRBD1
AWSPGGGETQY
>TRBV27|TRBJ2-7|TRBD1
ASSSRTGYHEQY
>TRBV9|TRBJ2-5|NA
ASSPGRVWRETQY
>TRBV21-1|TRBJ1-1|NA
ASSMRQDNTEAF
>TRBV27|TRBJ2-1|NA
ASSLLAGTNEQF
>TRBV28|TRBJ2-5|TRBD1
ASSSWDRGMEETQY
>TRBV28|TRBJ1-5|NA
ASSTTGTRQPQH
>TRBV27|TRBJ2-2|NA
ASSSLGVLGTGELF
>TRBV5-7|TRBJ1-5|NA
ASKLGVGPQPQH
>TRBV7-9|TRBJ2-1|TRBD2
ASSIQREVDEQF
>TRBV28|TRBJ1-4|NA
ASSFARGRGNEKLF
>TRBV13|TRBJ2-7|NA
ASSSREVVYEQY
>TRBV11-2|TRBJ2-7|NA
ASSTRDNPLDEQY
>TRBV2|TRBJ2-7|NA
ASTAGTRQY
>TRBV28|TRBJ2-2|NA
ASSLSTPNTGELF